Shown below are 22 T cell receptor beta chains from a single sample sequenced in a study of shared clonotypes between healthy human individuals. TCRdb's copy holds only in-frame clones and misses some; the assay was immunoSEQ multiplex PCR. This repertoire shows 500,000 to 550,000 clones, 90% to 96% found once; its top ten account for about 0.06%. Sequencing was performed on naive CD4+ T cells sorted from blood. Subset reported: CD45RA+ positively selected. The receptors here all came from a woman in her thirties in good health.

The chain employs TRBV10-3 and TRBJ2-7; TRBD1 matches at 8 bases. V trimming: 4 bases; J trimming: 4 bases; junction bases outside the gene matches: 12. The germline V gene encodes CDR1 ENHRY and CDR2 SYGVKD. The CDR3 loop spans 16 amino acids. CDR3 region: CAISAGQGVPLYEQYF. The CDR3 bases are TGTGCCATCAGTGCTGGACAGGGAGTTCCCTTATACGAGCAGTACTTC.

The V call is TRBV6-5, the J call TRBJ1-5; D is undetermined. This CDR3 region has 13 residues. The V end lost 4 bases, the J end lost 2 bases, and 6 bases lay between the germline ends. From germline, CDR1 is MNHEY and CDR2 SVGAGI. The CDR3, as DNA: TGTGCCAGCAGTTTAACAGGCAATCAGCCCCAGCATTTT. It yields the protein CASSLTGNQPQHF.

The V and J genes are TRBV15 and TRBJ1-5; D may be TRBD1 (5 bases). V lost 2 bases and J 6 bases, leaving 17 bases between the germline ends. Germline V gene lookup returns CDR1 LNHNV and CDR2 YYDKDF (reference sequence). The CDR3 has 16 amino acids. For the CDR3, the DNA is TGTGCCACCAGCAGATTACCCGCGGCTGGGGGTCAGCCCCAGCATTTT. Protein: CATSRLPAAGGQPQHF.

The V call is TRBV5-4, the J call TRBJ1-1; 7 positions agree with TRBD1. Germline V gene data show CDR1 as SGHNT and CDR2 as YYREEE (reference sequence). V was clipped by 1 base and J by 4 bases; unmatched bases: 1. The CDR3 runs 13 residues. CDR3 protein: CASSLTGATEAFF. CDR3 nucleotide sequence: TGTGCCAGCAGCTTGACAGGGGCCACTGAAGCTTTCTTT.

V gene TRBV28 combines with J gene TRBJ1-6; D unresolved. Germline V gives CDR1 MDHEN, CDR2 SYDVKM. Trimming pared 8 bases from V and 7 bases from J, leaving 12 bases between. The CDR3 contains 13 residues. The chain's CDR3 is CASAVRYNSPLHF. CDR3 nucleotide sequence: TGTGCCAGCGCCGTTCGTTACAATTCACCCCTCCACTTT.

The gene calls are TRBV6-1 and TRBJ1-5; D is uncertain. The germline V and J ends were trimmed by 6 bases and 0 bases, with 9 bases remaining between them. The germline V gene has CDR1 MNHNS and CDR2 SASEGT. The CDR3 has 14 amino acids. Here the CDR3 DNA reads TGTGCCAGCAGCGGTTCTAGTAGCAATCAGCCCCAGCATTTT. Translating it yields CASSGSSSNQPQHF.

The chain uses TRBV5-4 and TRBJ2-4; 12 bases map to TRBD2. Germline V gene sequence: CDR1 SGHNT, CDR2 YYREEE (reference sequence). V lost 5 bases to trimming and J lost 9 bases; unmatched junction nucleotides: 12. The length of the CDR3 is 16 residues. The chain's CDR3 is CASSSTSGRKMGIQYF. The DNA for the CDR3 is TGTGCCAGCAGTTCGACTAGCGGGAGAAAAATGGGCATTCAGTACTTC.

V and J are TRBV7-8 and TRBJ2-3; weak D call: TRBD1 (5 bases). CDR3 size: 17 residues. Trimming pared 5 bases from V and 4 bases from J, leaving 22 bases between. CDR1 and CDR2 from the germline V gene are SGHVS and FQNEAQ. Here the CDR3 reads CASSPPTATQFPDTQYF. Here the CDR3 DNA reads TGTGCCAGCAGCCCCCCGACAGCCACCCAGTTCCCAGATACGCAGTATTTT. Supplemented by reference TRBV7-8 and TRBJ2-3, the full variable domain reads GAGVSQSPRYKVAKRGQDVALRCDPISGHVSLFWYQQALGQGPEFLTYFQNEAQLDKSGLPSDRFFAERPEGSVSTLKIQRTQQEDSAVYLCASSPPTATQFPDTQYFGPGTRLTVL.

This chain links TRBV4-1 with TRBJ2-1; D might be TRBD2 (5 bases). This CDR3 contains 17 residues. From germline, CDR1 is MGHRA and CDR2 YSYEKL. Trimming left V 5 bases short and J 6 bases short, with 23 bases between. CDR3 region: CASSTHEGADWLNEQFF. The CDR3 bases are TGCGCCAGCAGCACACACGAAGGAGCGGACTGGCTCAATGAGCAGTTCTTC.

The V and J genes are TRBV28 and TRBJ1-1; TRBD1 is a possible D gene (5 bases). The CDR3 spans 14 residues. Germline-derived CDR1 and CDR2 are MDHEN and SYDVKM. V lost 7 bases and J 6 bases, leaving 18 bases between the germline ends. The CDR3 region is CASNPSGQGPEAFF. DNA for the CDR3: TGTGCCAGCAATCCTTCCGGGCAGGGTCCTGAAGCTTTCTTT.

The J gene is TRBJ1-5, the V gene TRBV28; the D gene is possibly TRBD1 (5 bases). CDR1 and CDR2 from the germline V gene are MDHEN and SYDVKM. The CDR3 runs 13 residues. The V gene lost 10 bases and the J gene lost 1 base, with 11 bases spanning the gap. The CDR3 coding sequence is TGTGCCACCCACCGGGGCAGCAATCAGCCCCAGCATTTT. Amino acids: CATHRGSNQPQHF.

The chain is built from TRBV28 and TRBJ2-3; TRBD2 is a possible D gene (6 bases). Per germline, CDR1 MDHEN and CDR2 SYDVKM. CDR3 length: 14 residues. Trimming shortened V by 5 bases and J by 2 bases, and 11 bases separated the two germline ends. The CDR3 spells CASSAGLYTDTQYF. CDR3 DNA: TGTGCCAGCAGTGCGGGACTTTACACAGATACGCAGTATTTT.

The rearrangement links TRBV2 to TRBJ1-2; D gene unclear. V was pared by 8 bases and J by 4 bases, with 17 bases between. Germline values: CDR1 SNHLY, CDR2 FYNNEI. CDR3 length: 14 residues. This CDR3 is CASGSNRESYGYTF. In DNA, the CDR3 is TGTGCCAGCGGCAGCAACCGGGAGAGCTATGGCTACACCTTC.

The chain couples TRBV5-1 to TRBJ2-1, with 10 bases aligning to TRBD2. The CDR3 spans 16 residues. Germline V lookup: CDR1 SGHRS, CDR2 YFSETQ. J gave up 6 bases and V 1 base, and 7 bases lay outside the gene matches. The CDR3 loop is CASSLTSGAPANEQFF. As DNA, the CDR3 is TGCGCCAGCAGCTTGACTAGCGGGGCACCGGCCAATGAGCAGTTCTTC.

The chain carries TRBV5-4 and TRBJ2-6, with unresolved D. The germline gives CDR1 SGHNT, CDR2 YYREEE (reference sequence). This CDR3 has 16 residues. Trimming removed 2 bases at V and 0 bases at J, with 9 bases between. The CDR3 spells CASSFNGRSGANVLTF. CDR3 DNA: TGTGCCAGCAGCTTTAACGGGCGCTCTGGGGCCAACGTCCTGACTTTC.

The chain carries TRBV5-1 and TRBJ2-6; TRBD1 agrees at 7 bases. The CDR3 length is 17 residues. Unmatched junction bases numbered 6, after V lost 3 bases and J lost 0 bases. Per germline, CDR1 SGHRS and CDR2 YFSETQ. The CDR3 nucleotides are TGCGCCAGCAGCTCAGGACAGGCCTCCTCTGGGGCCAACGTCCTGACTTTC. Translation: CASSSGQASSGANVLTF.

The chain is built from TRBV30 and TRBJ2-3, with a possible D match to TRBD2 (5 bases). CDR3 length: 14 amino acids. Germline lookup yields CDR1 GTSNPN and CDR2 SVGIG (reference sequence). V lost 4 bases and J lost 2, with 13 bases in between. The CDR3 bases are TGTGCCTGGAATGGACTCAAGCACACAGATACGCAGTATTTT. This encodes CAWNGLKHTDTQYF.

The chain couples TRBV9 to TRBJ2-1; 7 positions agree with TRBD2. CDR1 is SGDLS, CDR2 YYNGEE, per germline. The length of the CDR3 is 15 residues. V gave up 0 bases and J gave up 5 bases; unmatched junction bases: 5. The CDR3 region has the DNA TGTGCCAGCAGCGTAGCTAGCGGAGGGGACAATGAGCAGTTCTTC. Amino acid sequence: CASSVASGGDNEQFF.

The chain couples TRBV30 to TRBJ1-6; D gene uncertain. The CDR3 contains 15 residues. Germline CDR1 is GTSNPN and CDR2 is SVGIG (reference sequence). Trimming cost V 2 bases and J 9 bases, with 17 bases left between them. This CDR3 reads CAWSRGNPPRSPLHF. In DNA form, the CDR3 reads TGTGCCTGGAGTCGGGGAAACCCGCCTCGTTCACCCCTCCACTTT. The full variable domain, its missing parts supplied by reference TRBV30 and TRBJ1-6, is SQTIHQWPATLVQPVGSPLSLECTVEGTSNPNLYWYRQAAGRGLQLLFYSVGIGQISSEVPQNLSASRPQDRQFILSSKKLLLSDSGFYLCAWSRGNPPRSPLHFGNGTRLTVT.

This clone was seen just once. The chain is built from TRBV11-1 and TRBJ2-5, with a possible D match to TRBD1 (5 bases). Deletions cut 5 bases from V and 2 bases from J, with 15 bases between. This CDR3 region has 15 residues. Germline CDR1 and CDR2: SGHAT and FQDESV (reference sequence). CDR3 bases: TGTGCCAGCAGCAAGTCCCAGGGATGGCAAGAGACCCAGTACTTC. Amino acid sequence: CASSKSQGWQETQYF.

V gene TRBV19 combines with J gene TRBJ1-1; D is unclear. The V end lost 3 bases, the J end lost 0 bases, and 11 bases lay between the germline ends. CDR3 length: 15 residues. The germline V gene encodes CDR1 LNHDA and CDR2 SQIVND (reference sequence). The CDR3 loop is CASSIRAGVNTEAFF. CDR3 nucleotide sequence: TGTGCCAGTAGTATTCGGGCTGGGGTGAACACTGAAGCTTTCTTT.

Remarks on this clone: A junction boundary mismatches the germline segment, possibly from a read error. CDR3 coding DNA: TGTGCCAGCAGCTTCCCAAGAGTCTGGGGTAACTTC. Protein: CASSFPRVWGNF. The V call is TRBV5-8, the J call TRBJ2-7, with D hard to call. Germline-derived CDR1 and CDR2 are SGHTS and YDEGEE. This CDR3 is built from 12 residues.